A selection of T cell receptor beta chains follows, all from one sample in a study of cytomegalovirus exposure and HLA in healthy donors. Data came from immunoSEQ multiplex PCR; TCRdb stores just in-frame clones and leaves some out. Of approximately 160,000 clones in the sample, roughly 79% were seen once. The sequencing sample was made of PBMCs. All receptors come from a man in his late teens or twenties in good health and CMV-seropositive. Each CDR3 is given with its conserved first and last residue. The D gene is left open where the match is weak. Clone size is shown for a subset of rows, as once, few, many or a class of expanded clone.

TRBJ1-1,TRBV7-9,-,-,TGTGCCAGCAGCTTAGGAACAGGACAGAACACTGAAGCTTTCTTT,CASSLGTGQNTEAFF
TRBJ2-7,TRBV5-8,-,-,TGTGCCAGCAGCCCCTGGGGCGGCATGATGCACGAGCAGTACTTC,CASSPWGGMMHEQYF
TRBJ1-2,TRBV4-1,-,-,TGCGCCAGCAGCCAACCTTGGGACATCAACTATGGCTACACCTTC,CASSQPWDINYGYTF
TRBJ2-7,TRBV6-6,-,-,TGTGCCAGCAGTAGACAGACCTCCTACGAGCAGTACTTC,CASSRQTSYEQYF
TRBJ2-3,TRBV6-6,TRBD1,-,TGTGCCAGCAGAGGTCAACAGGGGGCCACAGATACGCAGTATTTT,CASRGQQGATDTQYF
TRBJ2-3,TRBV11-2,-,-,TGTGCCAGCACCTTAAGATCGGACAGCCAAAGATACTATACGCAGTATTTT,CASTLRSDSQRYYTQYF
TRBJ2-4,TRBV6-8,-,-,TGTGCCAGCAGAGGAGCAGCTACTCTGATAAAAAACATTCAGTACTTC,CASRGAATLIKNIQYF
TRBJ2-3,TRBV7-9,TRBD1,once,TGTGCCAGCAGCGACCTCAGGGGGAGAAAGCCCACAGATACGCAGTATTTT,CASSDLRGRKPTDTQYF
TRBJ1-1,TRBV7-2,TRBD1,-,TGTGCCAGCAGCTTAAAGGACAGGGCGCGGACTGAAGCTTTCTTT,CASSLKDRARTEAFF
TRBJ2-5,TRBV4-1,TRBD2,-,TGCGCCAGCAGCCAAGAAATGGGACTAGCGAGAGGAGAGACCCAGTACTTC,CASSQEMGLARGETQYF
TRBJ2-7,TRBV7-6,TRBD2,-,TGTGCCAGCAGCTCAGGGACTAGCGGGAGGGGGCAGTACTTC,CASSSGTSGRGQYF
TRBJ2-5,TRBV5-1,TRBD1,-,TGCGCCAGCAGCCGTGGCGGGCGACAGGGGGCGGAGACCCAGTACTTC,CASSRGGRQGAETQYF
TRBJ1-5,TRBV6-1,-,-,TGTGCCAGCAGTGAAGCGCGGGGCAGGAGTATCAATCAGCCCCAGCATTTT,CASSEARGRSINQPQHF
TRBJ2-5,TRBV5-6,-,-,TGTGCCAGCAGTCCCCCGTGGGGCTCAACCCAAGAGACCCAGTACTTC,CASSPPWGSTQETQYF
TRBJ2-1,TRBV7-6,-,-,TGTGCCAGCAGCCCCAGGACGGGGAGCTCCTACAATGAGCAGTTCTTC,CASSPRTGSSYNEQFF
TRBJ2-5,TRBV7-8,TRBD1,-,TGTGCCAGCAGCTTAGCTGGGACAGGGTGGATGGAGACCCAGTACTTC,CASSLAGTGWMETQYF
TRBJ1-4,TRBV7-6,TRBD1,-,TGTGCCAGCAGCCAACCGCCCCGGACAGGGGGCGAGAATGAAAAACTGTTTTTT,CASSQPPRTGGENEKLFF
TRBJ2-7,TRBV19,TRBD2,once,TGTGCCAGTAGCCCTCTCCGGGGGGGGGCCGGGGACGAGCAGTACTTC,CASSPLRGGAGDEQYF
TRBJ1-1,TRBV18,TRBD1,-,TGTGCCAGCTCACCGGACAGGTTTGGAAGTAGGAGGAACACTGAAGCTTTCTTT,CASSPDRFGSRRNTEAFF
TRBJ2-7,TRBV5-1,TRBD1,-,TGCGCCAGCAGCCCTGGACAGGCGAGCTCCTACGAGCAGTACTTC,CASSPGQASSYEQYF
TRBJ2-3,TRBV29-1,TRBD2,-,TGCAGCGCCAGCCGGGGACTAGGCACAGATACGCAGTATTTT,CSASRGLGTDTQYF
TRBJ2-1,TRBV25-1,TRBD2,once,TGTGCCAGCAGTGAGAGGGGTAGCGGGAGGGCCTACAATGAGCAGTTCTTC,CASSERGSGRAYNEQFF
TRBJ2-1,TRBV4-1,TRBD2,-,TGCGCCAGCAGCCGTACCCCCGGGACTAGCGGACTGTGGTTCTTC,CASSRTPGTSGLWFF
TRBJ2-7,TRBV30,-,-,TGTGCAGCCATCCCGGGGGAAGGGTACGAGCAGTACTTC,CAAIPGEGYEQYF
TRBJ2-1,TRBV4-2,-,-,TGTGCCAGCAGCCAAGGTTTGGGGAGTTCTGGGGGGGCGTACAATGAGCAGTTCTTC,CASSQGLGSSGGAYNEQFF
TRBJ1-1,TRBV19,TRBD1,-,TGTGCCAGTAGTTCCGGGACAGCTAACACTGAAGCTTTCTTT,CASSSGTANTEAFF
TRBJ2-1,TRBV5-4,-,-,TGTGCCAGCAGCTCGGGGGGCTCCGAGCAGTTCTTC,CASSSGGSEQFF
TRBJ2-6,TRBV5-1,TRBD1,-,TGCGCCAGCAGCTTGGGACAGGGGGCAGGTGGGGCCAACGTCCTGACTTTC,CASSLGQGAGGANVLTF
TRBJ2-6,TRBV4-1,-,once,TGCGCCAGCAGCCAAAAAGAGGCACTGAGCTCTGGGGCCAACGTCCTGACTTTC,CASSQKEALSSGANVLTF
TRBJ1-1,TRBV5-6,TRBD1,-,TGTGCCAGCAGCTCCACAGGGGGCTCTCTCACTGAAGCTTTCTTT,CASSSTGGSLTEAFF
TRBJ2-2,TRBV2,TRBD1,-,TGTGCCAGCAGAGGGACAGGCAGACCCCTGGGGGAGCTGTTTTTT,CASRGTGRPLGELFF
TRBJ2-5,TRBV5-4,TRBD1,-,TGTGCCAGCAGCCCCCGGGACAGGGGTCGAAGGTGGGAGACCCAGTACTTC,CASSPRDRGRRWETQYF
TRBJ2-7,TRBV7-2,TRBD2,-,TGTGCCAGCAGCTTAATCGCGGGAGGAACTACCTACGAGCAGTACTTC,CASSLIAGGTTYEQYF
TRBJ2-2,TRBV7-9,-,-,TGTGCCAGCAGCCCGCTAGGAACCGGGGAGCTGTTTTTT,CASSPLGTGELFF
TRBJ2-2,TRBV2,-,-,TGTGCCAGCAGCGTCAGGACAGACGGGGAGCTGTTTTTT,CASSVRTDGELFF
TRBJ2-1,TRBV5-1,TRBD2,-,TGCGCCAGCAGCCCGGGACTAGCGGGTTCCTACAATGAGCAGTTCTTC,CASSPGLAGSYNEQFF
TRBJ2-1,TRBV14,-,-,TGTGCCAGCAGCTTCCCGGGAAAGTACAATGAGCAGTTCTTC,CASSFPGKYNEQFF
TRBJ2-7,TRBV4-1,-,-,TGCGCCAGCAGCCTCTTCCGGGTGGGCTACGAGCAGTACTTC,CASSLFRVGYEQYF